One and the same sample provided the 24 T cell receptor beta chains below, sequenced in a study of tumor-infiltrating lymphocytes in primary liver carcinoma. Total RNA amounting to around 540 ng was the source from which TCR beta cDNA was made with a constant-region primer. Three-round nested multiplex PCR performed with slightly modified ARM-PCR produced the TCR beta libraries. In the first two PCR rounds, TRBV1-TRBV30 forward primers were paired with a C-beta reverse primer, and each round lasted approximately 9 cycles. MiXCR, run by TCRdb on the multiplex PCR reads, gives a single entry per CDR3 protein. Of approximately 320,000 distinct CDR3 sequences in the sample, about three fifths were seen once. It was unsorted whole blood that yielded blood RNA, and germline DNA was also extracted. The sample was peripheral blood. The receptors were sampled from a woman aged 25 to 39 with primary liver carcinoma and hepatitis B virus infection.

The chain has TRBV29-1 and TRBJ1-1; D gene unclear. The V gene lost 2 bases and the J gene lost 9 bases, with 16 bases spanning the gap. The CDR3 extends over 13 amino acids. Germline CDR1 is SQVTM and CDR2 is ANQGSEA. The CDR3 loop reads CSVESLCDLKAFF. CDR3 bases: TGCAGCGTTGAAAGTCTTTGTGACCTAAAAGCTTTCTTT.

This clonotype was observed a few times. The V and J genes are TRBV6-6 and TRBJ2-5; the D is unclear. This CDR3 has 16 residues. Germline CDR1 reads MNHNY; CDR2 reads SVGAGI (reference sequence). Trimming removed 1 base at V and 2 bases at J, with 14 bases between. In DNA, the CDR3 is TGTGCCAGCAGTTACTTTATGGGTGTAGGGCAAGAGACCCAGTACTTC. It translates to CASSYFMGVGQETQYF.

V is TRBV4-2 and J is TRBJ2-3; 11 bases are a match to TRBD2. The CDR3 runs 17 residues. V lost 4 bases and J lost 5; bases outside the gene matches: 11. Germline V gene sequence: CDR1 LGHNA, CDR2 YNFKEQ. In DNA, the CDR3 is TGTGCCAGCAGCCCGCTATTAGCGGGAGGGCCGGTAGATACGCAGTATTTT. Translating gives CASSPLLAGGPVDTQYF.

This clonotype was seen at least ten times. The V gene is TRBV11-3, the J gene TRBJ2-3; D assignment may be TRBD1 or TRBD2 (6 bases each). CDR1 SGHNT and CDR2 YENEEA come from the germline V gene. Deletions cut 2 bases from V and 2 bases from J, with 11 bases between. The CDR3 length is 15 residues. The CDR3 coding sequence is TGTGCCAGCAGCTTACGGGGGCGGGTCACAGATACGCAGTATTTT. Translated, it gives CASSLRGRVTDTQYF.

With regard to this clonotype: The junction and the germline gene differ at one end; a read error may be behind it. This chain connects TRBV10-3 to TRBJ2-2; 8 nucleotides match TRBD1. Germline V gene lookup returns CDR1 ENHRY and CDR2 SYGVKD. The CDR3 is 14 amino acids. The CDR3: CAIGEAGGNGELFF. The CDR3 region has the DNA TGTGCCATCGGTGAGGCAGGGGGCAACGGGGAGCTGTTTTTT.

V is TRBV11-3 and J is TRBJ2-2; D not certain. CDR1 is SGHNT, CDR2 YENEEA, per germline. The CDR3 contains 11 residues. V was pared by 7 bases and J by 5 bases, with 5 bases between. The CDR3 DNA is TGTGCCAGCAAGTCAACCGGGGAGCTGTTTTTT. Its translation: CASKSTGELFF.

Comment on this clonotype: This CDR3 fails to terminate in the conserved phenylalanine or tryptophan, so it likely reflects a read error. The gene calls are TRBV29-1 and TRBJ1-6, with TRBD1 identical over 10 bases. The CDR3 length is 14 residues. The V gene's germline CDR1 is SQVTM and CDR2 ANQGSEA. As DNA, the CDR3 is TGCAGGGTTAGCTGGGACAGGGGACCCTCGGCCCTCCACTAT. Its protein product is CRVSWDRGPSALHY.

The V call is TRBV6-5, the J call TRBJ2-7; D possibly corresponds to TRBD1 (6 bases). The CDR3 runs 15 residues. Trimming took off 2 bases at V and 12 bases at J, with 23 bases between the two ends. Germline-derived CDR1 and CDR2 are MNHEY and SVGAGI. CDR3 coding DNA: TGTGCCAGCAGTTACAAGGACAGCGGCTCCTACGAACCGTACTTC. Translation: CASSYKDSGSYEPYF.

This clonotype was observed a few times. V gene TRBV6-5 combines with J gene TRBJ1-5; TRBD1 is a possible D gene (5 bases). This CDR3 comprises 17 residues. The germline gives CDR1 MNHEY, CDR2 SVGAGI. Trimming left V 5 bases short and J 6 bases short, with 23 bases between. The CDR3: CASSPYSTGGGSQPQHF. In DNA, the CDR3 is TGTGCCAGCAGTCCTTATTCCACGGGGGGAGGATCTCAGCCCCAGCATTTT.

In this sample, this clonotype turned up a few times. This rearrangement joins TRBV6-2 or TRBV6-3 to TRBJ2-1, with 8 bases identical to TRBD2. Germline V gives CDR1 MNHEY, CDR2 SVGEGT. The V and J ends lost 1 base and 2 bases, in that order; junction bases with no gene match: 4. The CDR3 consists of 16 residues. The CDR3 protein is CASSYFQRGTYNEQFF. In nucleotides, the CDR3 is TGTGCCAGCAGTTACTTCCAGCGGGGGACCTACAATGAGCAGTTCTTC.

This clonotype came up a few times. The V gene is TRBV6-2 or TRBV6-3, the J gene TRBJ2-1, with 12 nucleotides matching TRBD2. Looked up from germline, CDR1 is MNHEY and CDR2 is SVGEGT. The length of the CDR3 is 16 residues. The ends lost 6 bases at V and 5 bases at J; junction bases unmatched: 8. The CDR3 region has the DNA TGTGCCAGCAGATTTCTAGCGGGAGGGCCGGACAATGAGCAGTTCTTC. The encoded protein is CASRFLAGGPDNEQFF.

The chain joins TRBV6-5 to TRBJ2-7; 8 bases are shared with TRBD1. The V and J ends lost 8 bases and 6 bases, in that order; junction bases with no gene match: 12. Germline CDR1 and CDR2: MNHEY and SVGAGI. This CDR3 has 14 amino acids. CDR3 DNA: TGTGCCAGCCCCGTCACAGGGGGTGCGGTCGAGCAGTACTTC. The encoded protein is CASPVTGGAVEQYF.

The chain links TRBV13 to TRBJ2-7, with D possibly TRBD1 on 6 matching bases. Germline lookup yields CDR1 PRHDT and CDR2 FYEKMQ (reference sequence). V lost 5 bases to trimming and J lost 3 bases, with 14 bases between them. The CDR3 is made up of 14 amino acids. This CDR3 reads CASSETGQSYEQYF. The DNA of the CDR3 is TGTGCCAGCAGCGAAACAGGACAGAGCTACGAGCAGTACTTC.

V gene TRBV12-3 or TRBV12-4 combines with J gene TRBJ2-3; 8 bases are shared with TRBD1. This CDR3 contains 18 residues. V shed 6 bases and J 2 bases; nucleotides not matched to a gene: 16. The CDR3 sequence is CASSPMVDRVTSTDTQYF. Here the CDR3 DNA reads TGTGCCAGCAGCCCAATGGTGGACAGGGTAACTTCCACAGATACGCAGTATTTT.

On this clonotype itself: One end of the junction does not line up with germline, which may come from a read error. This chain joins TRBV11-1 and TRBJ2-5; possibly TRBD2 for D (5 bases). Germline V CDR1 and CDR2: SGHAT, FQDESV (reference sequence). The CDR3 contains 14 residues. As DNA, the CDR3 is TGTGCCAGCAGCTCTGGACTGTTCGGAGAGACCCAATACTTC. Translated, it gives CASSSGLFGETQYF.

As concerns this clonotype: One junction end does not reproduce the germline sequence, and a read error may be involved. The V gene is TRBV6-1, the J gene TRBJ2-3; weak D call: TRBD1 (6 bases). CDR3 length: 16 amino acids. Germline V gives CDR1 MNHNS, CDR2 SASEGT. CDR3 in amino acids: CASSRGGGASTDTQYF. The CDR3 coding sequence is TGTGCCAGCAGCAGGGGTGGGGGAGCGAGCACAGACACGCAATATTTT.

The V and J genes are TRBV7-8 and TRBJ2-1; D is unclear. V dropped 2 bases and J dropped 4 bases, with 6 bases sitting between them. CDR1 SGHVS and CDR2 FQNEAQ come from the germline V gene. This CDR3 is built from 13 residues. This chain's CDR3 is CASSLRRYNEQFF. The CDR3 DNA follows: TGTGCCAGCAGCTTAAGGCGGTACAATGAGCAGTTCTTC.

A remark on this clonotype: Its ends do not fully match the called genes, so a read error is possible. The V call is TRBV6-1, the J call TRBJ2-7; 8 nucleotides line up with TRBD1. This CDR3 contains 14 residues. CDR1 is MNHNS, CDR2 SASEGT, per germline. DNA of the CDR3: TGTGCCAGCAGTGGGGGACAGGCCCTTTGGGAGCACTACTTC. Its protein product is CASSGGQALWEHYF.

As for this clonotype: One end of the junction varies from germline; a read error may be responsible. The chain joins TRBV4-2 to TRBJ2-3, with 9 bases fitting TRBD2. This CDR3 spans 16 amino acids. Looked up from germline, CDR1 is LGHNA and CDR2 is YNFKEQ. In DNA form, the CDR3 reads TGTACCAGCAGCCCGCTAGCGGGACTTGACAAAGATACGCAGTATTTT. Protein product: CTSSPLAGLDKDTQYF.

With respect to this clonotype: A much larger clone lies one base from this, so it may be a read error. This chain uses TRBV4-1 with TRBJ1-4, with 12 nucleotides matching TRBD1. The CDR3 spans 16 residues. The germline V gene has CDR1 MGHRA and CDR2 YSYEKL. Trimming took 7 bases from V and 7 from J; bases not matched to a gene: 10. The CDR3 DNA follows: TGCGCCAGCAACACCCGGGACAGGGGGCGCGGTGAAAAACTGTTTTTT. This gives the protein CASNTRDRGRGEKLFF.

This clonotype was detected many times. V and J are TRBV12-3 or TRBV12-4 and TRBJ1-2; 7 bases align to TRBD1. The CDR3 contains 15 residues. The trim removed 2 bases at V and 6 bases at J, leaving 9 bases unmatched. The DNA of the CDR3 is TGTGCCAGCAGTTTACGTACAGGGGCTATGGATGGCTACACCTTC. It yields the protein CASSLRTGAMDGYTF.

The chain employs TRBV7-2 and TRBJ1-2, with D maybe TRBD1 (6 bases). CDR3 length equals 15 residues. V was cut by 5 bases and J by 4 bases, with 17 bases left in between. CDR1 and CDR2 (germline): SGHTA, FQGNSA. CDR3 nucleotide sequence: TGTGCCAGCAGCCAGTCCCGGACAGCGCTCTATGGCTACACCTTC. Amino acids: CASSQSRTALYGYTF.

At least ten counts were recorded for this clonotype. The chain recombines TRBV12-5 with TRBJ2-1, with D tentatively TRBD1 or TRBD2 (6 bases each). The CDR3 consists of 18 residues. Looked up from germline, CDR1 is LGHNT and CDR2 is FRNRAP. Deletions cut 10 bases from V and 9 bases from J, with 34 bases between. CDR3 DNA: TGTGCTATCCGATCAGGGGACTCAAGGACTCCTCTACATCTTGAGCAGTTCTTC. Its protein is CAIRSGDSRTPLHLEQFF.

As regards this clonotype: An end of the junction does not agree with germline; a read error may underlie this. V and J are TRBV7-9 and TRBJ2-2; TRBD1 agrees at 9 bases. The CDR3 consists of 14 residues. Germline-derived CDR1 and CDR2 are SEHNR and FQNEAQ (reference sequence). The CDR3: CASSRTGATGELLF. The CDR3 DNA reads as TGTGCCAGCAGCCGGACAGGGGCTACCGGGGAGCTGCTTTTT.